This T cell receptor beta chain was captured by sequencing in a study of STAT5B mutations in CD4+ large granular lymphocyte leukemia. Controls came from buffy coats of healthy blood donors. The survey-level immunoSEQ assay was used. The data were produced by immunoSEQ multiplex PCR, yet TCRdb's version contains in-frame clones alone and is incomplete. This sample has approximately 32,000 clones, with 69% found just once. This clone was counted a few times. The CDR3 totals 13 residues. Germline-derived CDR1 and CDR2 are SGHTA and FQGNSA. Unmatched junction bases numbered 3, after V lost 3 bases and J lost 8 bases.

This TCR came from a human donor in good health. Sequencing was carried out using CD4+ T cells from blood buffy coats. The genes are TRBV7-2 and TRBJ2-1; 8 nucleotides match TRBD2. This CDR3 reads CASSFSGADEQFF. The CDR3 DNA reads as TGTGCCAGCAGCTTTAGCGGGGCCGATGAGCAGTTCTTC.